This T cell receptor beta chain was captured in a study of spatial heterogeneity in lung cancer. Study in general: As counted in raw reads, each unique TCR and UMI combination appeared more than ten times on average. General study points: Intratumoral expanded alpha and beta TCR counts were found to track tumor mutation counts.

Time point defined: sample taken at primary tumor resection. A total of more than 65 untreated early-stage non-small cell lung cancer patients served as donors. Whole RNA came from tumor, nontumor lung or frozen PBMC and was sequenced without being sorted. V was clipped by 5 bases and J by 3 bases; unmatched bases: 9. This CDR3 is built from 16 residues. Per the germline V gene, CDR1 is LGHNT and CDR2 is FRNRAP. By sample share, this clonotype is medium-sized. The antigen remains unidentified. A library prepared for alpha chains yielded this beta chain as an off-target read; its size is of little meaning. One entry per CDR3 protein, called by TCRdb with MiXCR from the 5' RACE reads. This table has 3,800 or so distinct CDR3 sequences, 5.1% appearing once.

The sequencing here drew on lung tumor tissue, taken at surgery. The J gene is TRBJ1-2, the V gene TRBV12-5; 10 nucleotides line up with TRBD1. The TCR was taken from a female donor with early-stage non-small cell lung cancer. CDR3 sequence (DNA): TGTGCTAGTGGTCTTAGGACAGGGGGTTTTGACTATGGCTACACCTTC. Its protein is CASGLRTGGFDYGYTF. The full variable domain, rest sourced from reference TRBV12-5 and TRBJ1-2, is DARVTQTPRHKVTEMGQEVTMRCQPILGHNTVFWYRQTMMQGLELLAYFRNRAPLDDSGMPKDRFSAEMPDATLATLKIQPSEPRDSAVYFCASGLRTGGFDYGYTFGSGTRLTVV.